The source of this T cell receptor (beta chain) is a study of T-cell memory formation after mild COVID-19. Study outcomes and limitations: Clones which contracted sat mainly in CM and EM if CD4+, and in EMRA if CD8+.

This CDR3 is built from 14 residues. In germline, CDR1 is SEHNR, CDR2 FQNEAQ (reference sequence). The V end was cut by 6 bases, the J end by 7 bases, with 15 bases between. Concerning this clonotype itself: Its antigen is currently unknown.

In TCRdb, the 5' RACE reads were re-called with MiXCR into one record per CDR3 protein. The table lists roughly 240,000 distinct CDR3 sequences, 15% to 20% of them singletons. The sequencing sample was made of PBMCs or a T cell subset sorted from them (not recorded which). The receptor was isolated from a man aged 18-30 years who had mild COVID-19 (a few samples of this study predate the infection). Cell type and time point are not known. The chain has TRBV7-9 and TRBJ1-4, with D tentatively TRBD1 (5 bases). This CDR3 is CASRGPRGREKLFF. CDR3 nucleotides: TGTGCCAGCAGGGGGCCACGGGGACGTGAAAAACTGTTTTTT. The complete variable domain, with remaining parts taken from reference TRBV7-9 and TRBJ1-4, reads DTGVSQNPRHKITKRGQNVTFRCDPISEHNRLYWYRQTLGQGPEFLTYFQNEAQLEKSRLLSDRFSAERPKGSFSTLEIQRTEQGDSAMYLCASRGPRGREKLFFGSGTQLSVL.